The 9 T cell receptor beta chains below were found in one sample sequenced in a study of OX40 agonist ivuxolimab in advanced cancers. The method was immunoSEQ multiplex PCR; TCRdb's version includes in-frame clones alone and lacks a portion of them. The data show around 30,000 clones, with roughly four fifths seen just once and around 20% held by the top ten. The input for sequencing was CD4+ or CD8+ T cells sorted from blood, taken in a trial of the OX40 agonist ivuxolimab. The receptors stem from an adult with an advanced solid tumor such as melanoma, head and neck, liver or kidney cancer.

This rearrangement joins TRBV10-3 to TRBJ1-6; D may be TRBD1 (5 bases). V shed 10 bases and J shed 0 bases, with 16 bases lying between them. The CDR3 loop spans 16 amino acids. CDR1 is ENHRY, CDR2 SYGVKD, per germline. The CDR3 region has the DNA TGTGCCACCAGGGCGGCTTCAGGCTCCTATAATTCACCCCTCCACTTT. As protein: CATRAASGSYNSPLHF.

The chain joins TRBV5-1 to TRBJ1-2; D is uncertain. This CDR3 is built from 13 residues. V was trimmed by 2 bases and J by 5 bases, leaving 10 bases between them. Germline V lookup: CDR1 SGHRS, CDR2 YFSETQ. The CDR3 sequence: CASSLARLYGYTF. DNA for the CDR3: TGCGCCAGCAGCTTAGCTCGTCTATATGGCTACACCTTC.

The V call is TRBV7-2, the J call TRBJ1-1, with D unresolved. The V end was cut by 3 bases, the J end by 1 base, with 12 bases between. The CDR3 loop spans 15 amino acids. The V gene's germline CDR1 is SGHTA and CDR2 FQGNSA. CDR3 region: CASSFTLAGNTEAFF. DNA of the CDR3: TGTGCCAGCAGCTTTACGTTGGCAGGGAACACTGAAGCTTTCTTT.

The chain's CDR3 is CASSAGQGGRDTQYF. CDR3 sequence (DNA): TGTGCCAGCAGTGCTGGACAGGGGGGTCGAGATACGCAGTATTTT. The J gene is TRBJ2-3, the V gene TRBV2; 10 bases agree with TRBD1. The V gene end was trimmed by 4 bases and the J gene end by 5 bases; junction bases not matched to a gene: 6. This CDR3 spans 15 amino acids. Germline CDR1 reads SNHLY; CDR2 reads FYNNEI. Combining the CDR3 with reference TRBV2 and TRBJ2-3 gives the whole variable domain EPEVTQTPSHQVTQMGQEVILRCVPISNHLYFYWYRQILGQKVEFLVSFYNNEISEKSEIFDDQFSVERPDGSNFTLKIRSTKLEDSAMYFCASSAGQGGRDTQYFGPGTRLTVL.

The V gene is TRBV5-1, the J gene TRBJ2-5, with 7 bases identical to TRBD2. The CDR3 has 16 residues. CDR1 and CDR2 from the germline V gene are SGHRS and YFSETQ. V trimming: 0 bases; J trimming: 0 bases; junction bases outside the gene matches: 5. CDR3 protein: CASSLGLAAYQETQYF. CDR3 DNA sequence: TGCGCCAGCAGCTTGGGGCTAGCGGCGTACCAAGAGACCCAGTACTTC.

The rearrangement links TRBV28 to TRBJ2-2; the D gene is possibly TRBD1 (7 bases). The V gene lost 7 bases and the J gene lost 3 bases, with 18 bases spanning the gap. Germline CDR1 and CDR2: MDHEN and SYDVKM. CDR3 size: 16 residues. DNA of the CDR3: TGTGCCAGCACCCCCAGCAGGGGGGTGGACACCGGGGAGCTGTTTTTT. Protein product: CASTPSRGVDTGELFF. Supplemented by reference TRBV28 and TRBJ2-2, the full variable domain reads DVKVTQSSRYLVKRTGEKVFLECVQDMDHENMFWYRQDPGLGLRLIYFSYDVKMKEKGDIPEGYSVSREKKERFSLILESASTNQTSMYLCASTPSRGVDTGELFFGEGSRLTVL.

On this clone itself: The junction differs from germline at one of its ends, possibly a read error. This chain connects TRBV10-3 to TRBJ2-7; tentative D call: TRBD2 (7 bases). Germline-derived CDR1 and CDR2 are ENHRY and SYGVKD. This CDR3 region has 16 residues. The CDR3 is CASSTTPWGGLHEQYF. CDR3 in DNA: TGTGCCAGCAGTACCACCCCATGGGGGGGGCTCCACGAGCAGTACTTC.

V usage is TRBV28 and J usage is TRBJ2-7, with 9 bases that match TRBD2. There are 15 residues in the CDR3. J lost 2 bases, V lost 4 bases, and 6 bases had no gene match. Germline assignment: CDR1 MDHEN and CDR2 SYDVKM. CDR3 sequence: CASSSFSGRAYEQYF. CDR3 nucleotides: TGTGCCAGCAGTTCCTTTAGCGGGAGAGCCTACGAGCAGTACTTC.

J is TRBJ1-2 and V is TRBV7-3, with D maybe TRBD1 (5 bases). The CDR3 runs 13 residues. Germline V lookup: CDR1 SGHTA, CDR2 FQGTGA. The germline V and J ends were trimmed by 2 bases and 8 bases, with 12 bases remaining between them. CDR3: CASSLDPGAGYTF. In DNA form, the CDR3 reads TGTGCCAGCAGCTTAGATCCCGGGGCCGGCTACACCTTC.